The rows below give T cell receptor beta chains drawn from one sample of a study of T cell responses to AZD1222 COVID-19 vaccine. Generated by immunoSEQ multiplex PCR, the TCRdb table keeps only in-frame clones and is missing some. The repertoire holds approximately 80,000 clones, around 90% seen once, with about 29% in the top ten. The sample in question was peripheral blood, obtained 28 days after the second AZD1222 dose. These receptors all stem from an adult who received the AZD1222 COVID-19 vaccine. CDR3s include the opening cysteine and the closing phenylalanine or tryptophan. D genes are given only for firm matches. The size entry is marked missing in some rows and otherwise reads once, few, many or a size class.

J gene,clone size,D gene,CDR3 length,V gene,CDR3 DNA,CDR3 protein
TRBJ1-5,NA,TRBD1,13,TRBV28,TGTGCCAGCAGAAGACAGGGGATTCAGCCCCAGCATTTT,CASRRQGIQPQHF
TRBJ2-3,NA,NA,13,TRBV28,TGTGCCAGCAGTTTATTAGCGTCAGATACGCAGTATTTT,CASSLLASDTQYF
TRBJ1-1,NA,NA,17,TRBV15,TGTGCCACCAGCGGAGAAAGACAGGCCGGGGCCACCCTTGGCGCTTTCTTT,CATSGERQAGATLGAFF
TRBJ2-7,NA,NA,13,TRBV7-9,TGTGCCAGCAGCTTAGTTGGGGGCGTCGAGCAGTACTTC,CASSLVGGVEQYF
TRBJ1-2,NA,TRBD1,15,TRBV28,TGTGCCAGCAGACAGCCGGGACAGGGGAACTATGGCTACACCTTC,CASRQPGQGNYGYTF
TRBJ1-2,NA,NA,14,TRBV19,TGTGCCAGTCCCACGATCGGGTCTTCGACAGAAGCTGCCTTC,CASPTIGSSTEAAF
TRBJ1-3,NA,TRBD1,13,TRBV4-1,TGCGCCAGCAGCAGACAGGGGGGAAACACCATATATTTT,CASSRQGGNTIYF
TRBJ2-1,once,TRBD1,15,TRBV24-1,TGTGCCACCAGTGACCACAGACAGGGTGACAATGAGCAGTTCTTC,CATSDHRQGDNEQFF
TRBJ2-7,NA,TRBD1,18,TRBV9,TGTGCCAGCAGCCCCCGGACAGGGGCGCTTTCTAGCTCCTACGAGCAGTACTTC,CASSPRTGALSSSYEQYF
TRBJ2-7,once,NA,12,TRBV28,TGTGCCAGCAGTTTCGGCGATAAGGAGCAGTACTTC,CASSFGDKEQYF
TRBJ2-7,NA,TRBD1,15,TRBV6-6,TGTGCCAGCAGTCCACTGGGACAGACTTCCTACGAGCAGTACTTC,CASSPLGQTSYEQYF
TRBJ2-1,once,TRBD1,15,TRBV24-1,TGTGCCACCAGTGGGTGGGACAGCTCCTACAATGAGCAGTTCTTC,CATSGWDSSYNEQFF
TRBJ1-2,NA,TRBD1,14,TRBV9,TGTGCCAGCAGCGAAAGCACAGGGGGCTATGGCTACACCTTC,CASSESTGGYGYTF
TRBJ2-1,NA,TRBD2,13,TRBV3-1/TRBV3-2,TGTGCCAGCAGCCAAGGACTAGCGGATGAGCAGTTCTTC,CASSQGLADEQFF
TRBJ2-1,NA,TRBD2,16,TRBV4-2,TGTGCCAGCAGCCCGGGACTAGCGGGAGGGCCGGGGGAGCAGTTCTTC,CASSPGLAGGPGEQFF
TRBJ2-7,NA,TRBD2,15,TRBV18,TGTGCCAGCTCACACTCCGGGACTAGGACCTACGAGCAGTACTTC,CASSHSGTRTYEQYF
TRBJ2-5,NA,NA,12,TRBV28,TGTGCCAGCAGTTCCCGGGGGGAGACCCAGTACTTC,CASSSRGETQYF
TRBJ2-2,NA,NA,16,TRBV18,TGTGCCAGCTCAAGCCAGGGGCCTGGAGTCACCGGGGAGCTGTTTTTT,CASSSQGPGVTGELFF
TRBJ2-7,NA,NA,15,TRBV5-6,TGTGCCAGCAGCTTGGCCGGCGGCAGGGCGGGCGAGCAGTACTTC,CASSLAGGRAGEQYF
TRBJ1-2,NA,TRBD1,15,TRBV7-9,TGTGCCAGCAGCCAAACCGGGACAGCTAACTATGGCTACACCTTC,CASSQTGTANYGYTF
TRBJ1-1,NA,NA,11,TRBV27,TGTGCCAGCAGCGGGGGTACTGAAGCTTTCTTT,CASSGGTEAFF
TRBJ1-2,NA,TRBD1,15,TRBV4-1,TGCGCCAGCAGCCAGAGACAGGGATGGGACTATGGCTACACCTTC,CASSQRQGWDYGYTF
TRBJ2-3,NA,TRBD2,15,TRBV28,TGTGCCAGCAGTCCCCGGGGGGGCGGGGCAGATACGCAGTATTTT,CASSPRGGGADTQYF
TRBJ1-3,NA,NA,19,TRBV4-2,TGTGCCAGCAGCCAAGTTGGGTTGGAACAGGGATTGTTTGGAAACACCATATATTTT,CASSQVGLEQGLFGNTIYF
TRBJ2-7,NA,NA,13,TRBV5-1,TGCGCCAGCAGCTTGTCCTCGGGGGTAGAGCAGTACTTC,CASSLSSGVEQYF
TRBJ2-3,once,NA,17,TRBV6-4,TGTGCCAGCAGTGACTCGAGGGGCCAGGGGGGGACAGATACGCAGTATTTT,CASSDSRGQGGTDTQYF
TRBJ2-7,NA,NA,13,TRBV29-1,TGCAGCGCGAGCGCGACCAACTCCTACGAGCAGTACTTC,CSASATNSYEQYF
TRBJ2-5,NA,TRBD2,15,TRBV7-2,TGTGCCAGCAGAGGACTAGCAGCCCCGAGGGAGACCCAGTACTTC,CASRGLAAPRETQYF
TRBJ1-1,NA,NA,14,TRBV4-1,TGCGCCAGCAGCGGACCCCTCAAAGGCACTGAAGCTTTCTTT,CASSGPLKGTEAFF
TRBJ1-1,NA,NA,16,TRBV3-1/TRBV3-2,TGTGCCAGCAGCCAGAATTCCCTGGGACAGAACACTGAAGCTTTCTTT,CASSQNSLGQNTEAFF
TRBJ2-1,NA,TRBD1,16,TRBV9,TGTGCCAGCAGCGTCTACGACAGGGGGGTGGACAATGAGCAGTTCTTC,CASSVYDRGVDNEQFF
TRBJ2-6,NA,NA,16,TRBV7-2,TGTGCCAGCAGCTTAGGCCCCGGCTCTGGGGCCAACGTCCTGACTTTC,CASSLGPGSGANVLTF
TRBJ2-3,NA,TRBD2,15,TRBV30,TGTGCCTGGAGTTACTACGGGGGGGCAGGAGATACGCAGTATTTT,CAWSYYGGAGDTQYF
TRBJ2-7,NA,NA,14,TRBV5-1,TGCGCCAGCAGCCTCTACGGGACCGGCTACGAGCAGTACTTC,CASSLYGTGYEQYF
TRBJ1-2,NA,TRBD1,12,TRBV30,TGTGCCTGGGTCCGGGACAGAGATCTCTACACCTTC,CAWVRDRDLYTF
TRBJ2-6,NA,NA,18,TRBV7-9,TGTGCCAGCAGCTTATCGCTCGGAATCGCCTCTGGGGCCAACGTCCTGACTTTC,CASSLSLGIASGANVLTF
TRBJ1-3,NA,NA,15,TRBV7-9,TGTGCCAGCAGTGGGGTCTCAATCTCTGGAAACACCATATATTTT,CASSGVSISGNTIYF
TRBJ2-5,NA,NA,15,TRBV11-3,TGTGCCAGCAGCTCGGCCTCGGACTCTCAAGAGACCCAGTACTTC,CASSSASDSQETQYF
TRBJ1-2,NA,NA,13,TRBV28,TGTGCCAGCAGTTTTCGGGGAAACTATGGCTACACCTTC,CASSFRGNYGYTF
TRBJ1-5,NA,NA,16,TRBV5-1,TGCGCCAGCAGCTTTGCACCTACCGGGGTTAATCAGCCCCAGCATTTT,CASSFAPTGVNQPQHF
TRBJ1-2,NA,NA,14,TRBV4-1,TGCGCCAGCAGCCAAGCGATAGGGGTGGGCGGCTACACCTTC,CASSQAIGVGGYTF
TRBJ1-3,NA,NA,15,TRBV9,TGTGCCAGCAGCGCTGTACAGGGCTCTGGAAACACCATATATTTT,CASSAVQGSGNTIYF
TRBJ2-3,NA,TRBD2,16,TRBV9,TGTGCCAGCAGCGTCTCCCTAGCGGCTAGCACAGATACGCAGTATTTT,CASSVSLAASTDTQYF
TRBJ2-1,NA,TRBD2,15,TRBV19,TGTGCCAGTAGTATCAAGCGGGGTGCCTACAATGAGCAGTTCTTC,CASSIKRGAYNEQFF
TRBJ1-5,NA,NA,19,TRBV6-2/TRBV6-3,TGTGCCAGCAGTAACGGCCCTACGCAGGGACATATTAGCAATCAGCCCCAGCATTTT,CASSNGPTQGHISNQPQHF
TRBJ1-1,NA,NA,13,TRBV4-3,TGCGCCAGCAGCCAAGACGGGAACACTGAAGCTTTCTTT,CASSQDGNTEAFF
TRBJ1-3,NA,NA,14,TRBV28,TGTGCCAGCAGTCCCGCGGGCTCTGGAAACACCATATATTTT,CASSPAGSGNTIYF
TRBJ2-1,NA,NA,15,TRBV18,TGTGCCAGCTCACCGGAGGGAGGCCCCTACAATGAGCAGTTCTTC,CASSPEGGPYNEQFF